This T cell receptor (beta chain) is drawn from a study of cytomegalovirus exposure and HLA in healthy donors. About the research overall: The approximately 670 first-cohort repertoires and the 120 or so validation repertoires shared the same platform, a later analysis reported. Study-wide points: A subsequent analysis found that TCR clusters from the first cohort also tended to co-occur in the approximately 110 validation repertoires, with around 94% of cluster scores above 0. Cytomegalovirus status, reportedly, was diagnosed with high specificity and sensitivity by the classifier.

The ends lost 5 bases at V and 5 bases at J; junction bases unmatched: 6. Germline lookup yields CDR1 SGHTA and CDR2 FQGTGA. This CDR3 has 14 amino acids. This clone came up a few times. What it binds is not known. The donors formed part of the approximately 130-subject validation cohort, distinct from the roughly 620-subject first cohort. Sequencing was performed with immunoSEQ multiplex PCR; in TCRdb, only in-frame clones are kept and a portion is missing. Here the sample spans about 140,000 clones, 70% to 90% being singletons. The sample taken for sequencing was PBMCs. This TCR was recovered from a woman aged 30 to 39 in good health and CMV-seronegative. The J gene is TRBJ2-3, the V gene TRBV7-3; 8 nucleotides match TRBD1. Written as DNA, the CDR3 is TGTGCCAGCAGCCGGGGACAGGTAGGAGATACGCAGTATTTT. It translates to CASSRGQVGDTQYF.